These T cell receptor beta chains were read from a single sample in a study of OX40 agonist ivuxolimab in advanced cancers. Clones were sequenced by immunoSEQ multiplex PCR, and TCRdb holds only the in-frame ones, with some missing. The sample includes roughly 74,000 clones, 84% of them seen just once. The material sequenced was CD4+ or CD8+ T cells sorted from blood, taken in a trial of the OX40 agonist ivuxolimab. The receptors were gathered from an adult with an advanced solid tumor such as melanoma, head and neck, liver or kidney cancer. Both conserved end residues are part of each CDR3. The D gene is left open where the match is weak. A clone size is listed for some rows: how often the clone was seen (once, few, many), or a class if it is expanded.

cdr3_nt cdr3_aa clone_size j_call d_call v_call
TGTGCCAGCAGCGTAGGGACAGGGTCCGGCGAGCAGTACTTC CASSVGTGSGEQYF once TRBJ2-7 TRBD1 TRBV9
TGTGCCAGCAGACTCGGACAAAACTATGGCTACACCTTC CASRLGQNYGYTF NA TRBJ1-2 NA TRBV5-4
TGTGCCAGCAGCTTAGTGGGGAGAGAGACCCAGTACTTC CASSLVGRETQYF NA TRBJ2-5 NA TRBV7-3
TGTGCCAGTTGCTTTGGGCTGAACACTGAAGCTTTCTTT CASCFGLNTEAFF NA TRBJ1-1 NA TRBV19
TGTGCCAGCAGCGTAGCCCCGACAGGGATTCACGAGCAGTACTTC CASSVAPTGIHEQYF NA TRBJ2-7 TRBD1 TRBV9
TGTGCCAGCACTCCGGGACAGGTTGGCTACACCTTC CASTPGQVGYTF once TRBJ1-2 TRBD1 TRBV28
TGTGCCAGCAGCCAAGATAGGACTAGCGGGGGGGCTCGTTATGTCGGGGAGCTGTTTTTT CASSQDRTSGGARYVGELFF NA TRBJ2-2 TRBD2 TRBV4-2
TGTGCCAGCAGCTTAAATGGGGGAGGGGGAGCTTTCTTT CASSLNGGGGAFF NA TRBJ1-1 NA TRBV11-2
TGTGCCAGTACTCTTTCTCAGAGCACAGATACGCAGTATTTT CASTLSQSTDTQYF NA TRBJ2-3 NA TRBV19
TGTGCTAGTGGCCGGGAGCCCCCCCAAGAGACCCAGTACTTC CASGREPPQETQYF NA TRBJ2-5 NA TRBV12-5
TGTGCCAGCAGCCTAGTCCCGGGGATAGGGACCCAGTACTTC CASSLVPGIGTQYF once TRBJ2-5 NA TRBV7-3
TGTGCCAGCAGCTTACGGCTATTGAATGAAAAACTGTTTTTT CASSLRLLNEKLFF NA TRBJ1-4 NA TRBV11-2
TGTGCCAGCAGGCCGGGACAGGGCTCTTTCGCTGAAGCTTTCTTT CASRPGQGSFAEAFF few TRBJ1-1 TRBD1 TRBV2
TGTGCCAGCAGCCCCACGGCCCGCTCCGGGGAGCTGTTTTTT CASSPTARSGELFF few TRBJ2-2 NA TRBV11-3
TGTGCCATCAGTGGAACGACAGGGGGGGAGCTGTTTTTT CAISGTTGGELFF NA TRBJ2-2 TRBD1 TRBV10-3
TGTGCCAGCAGTTCTTTGGGGACAGGGAACAACGAGCAGTACTTC CASSSLGTGNNEQYF NA TRBJ2-7 TRBD1 TRBV28
TGTGCCAGCAGCGTTTGGCAGAACACCGGGGAGCTGTTTTTT CASSVWQNTGELFF NA TRBJ2-2 NA TRBV9
TGTGCCAGCAGCAGGGGAACAGGGGTGAATAGCGGGAGAGAGACCCAGTACTTC CASSRGTGVNSGRETQYF NA TRBJ2-5 TRBD2 TRBV7-2
TGTGCCACCTCGGAGGCAGGGGTATACAATGAGCAGTTCTTC CATSEAGVYNEQFF NA TRBJ2-1 NA TRBV18
TGCAGCGTAGTTAGGACAGCCAGAGAAGCTTTCTTT CSVVRTAREAFF NA TRBJ1-1 NA TRBV29-1
TGTGCCAGCAGCCGGCCGACATTTACGGACAGAGACTATGGCTACACCTTC CASSRPTFTDRDYGYTF once TRBJ1-2 NA TRBV5-6
TGTGCCAGCTCCCAGGGCGTGGGGACTGAAGCTTTCTTT CASSQGVGTEAFF NA TRBJ1-1 NA TRBV18
TGCGCCAGCAGCGAGGACGGGCAAGCCCGATACGAGCAGTACTTC CASSEDGQARYEQYF NA TRBJ2-7 NA TRBV5-1
TGTGCCAGCAGCGTAGCTGGACAAAGGGGGGGCTACACCTTC CASSVAGQRGGYTF NA TRBJ1-2 NA TRBV9